This T cell receptor (beta chain) was recovered during a study of T cells after yellow fever vaccination. Study details: It was SMART-Seq v4 Ultra Low Input that prepared the fractions with low cell numbers. Findings and limits, study-wide: Within FACS-sorted repertoires, abundant clonotypes contaminating from the bulk population could be present. Weaker, the secondary response had a peak occurring faster, on day 5 versus 15.

V was trimmed by 1 base and J by 8 bases, leaving 14 bases between them. The length of the CDR3 is 14 residues. Germline lookup yields CDR1 SNHLY and CDR2 FYNNEI. The table lists this clonotype with many counts. The antigen remains unidentified. Universal primer sites and UMIs were introduced during 5'RACE template-switching synthesis of TCR cDNA. TCRdb re-analysed the 5' RACE reads in MiXCR, keeping a single row per CDR3 protein. The table records roughly 120,000 distinct CDR3 sequences, about 7.2% of them present only once. The chain employs TRBV2 and TRBJ1-2; TRBD1 might be the D (5 bases). The receptor's source is a young man who received the YFV17D yellow fever vaccine. The sequences come from CD4+ T cells sorted from PBMCs, collected about 49 days after the first yellow fever vaccination. The CDR3 DNA follows: TGTGCCAGCAGTGAAGTCGGGGCTTCCCTGGGCTACACCTTC. Translation gives CASSEVGASLGYTF.